A selection of T cell receptor beta chains follows, all from one sample in a study of cytomegalovirus exposure and HLA in healthy donors. Clones were read by immunoSEQ multiplex PCR, and TCRdb kept only the in-frame ones, dropping some. The sample has about 200,000 clones, 60% to 85% seen once. The sequencing input was PBMCs. These receptors all stem from a woman in her thirties or forties in good health and CMV-seronegative. Each CDR3 is given with its conserved first and last residue. The D gene is left open where the match is weak. Only part of the rows carry a size: once, few, many, or a class if the clone is expanded.

v_call	d_call	j_call	clone_size	cdr3_nt	cdr3_aa
TRBV5-1	NA	TRBJ1-2	NA	TGCGCCAGCAGCTTGGAAGGGCAGGGCAGTCCTTATGGCTACACCTTC	CASSLEGQGSPYGYTF
TRBV14	NA	TRBJ1-1	NA	TGTGCCAGCAGCCAACACATGAACACTGAAGCTTTCTTT	CASSQHMNTEAFF
TRBV28	TRBD1	TRBJ2-2	once	TGTGCCAGCAGCTCCGGACAGGGGACCGGGGAGCTGTTTTTT	CASSSGQGTGELFF
TRBV5-1	NA	TRBJ1-1	NA	TGCGCCAGCAGCAGGGAGGGGAACACTGAAGCTTTCTTT	CASSREGNTEAFF
TRBV7-6	NA	TRBJ1-4	NA	TGTGCCAGCAGCGCCTCATTCCAGGAGGGCGAAAAACTGTTTTTT	CASSASFQEGEKLFF
TRBV7-6	NA	TRBJ2-3	NA	TGTGCCAGCAGCTCGTTCGGGGTACCCCCTGTTTTTCGCACAGATACGCAGTATTTT	CASSSFGVPPVFRTDTQYF
TRBV6-1	NA	TRBJ1-4	NA	TGTGCCAGCAGTGAAGCTTTGACAGGCCCAGAAAAACTGTTTTTT	CASSEALTGPEKLFF
TRBV9	NA	TRBJ1-1	once	TGTGCCAGCAGCGTAGCCTTGAACACTGAAGCTTTCTTT	CASSVALNTEAFF
TRBV5-1	TRBD1	TRBJ2-5	NA	TGCGCCAGCAGCGCTGGGACAGCGCGAGAGACCCAGTACTTC	CASSAGTARETQYF
TRBV27	TRBD1	TRBJ1-1	NA	TGTGCCAGCAGTTCCCCGGGACAGCTGAACACTGAAGCTTTCTTT	CASSSPGQLNTEAFF
TRBV28	NA	TRBJ1-4	NA	TGTGCCAGCAGCCTGGGCGGGGGGGCCGGGGAAAAACTGTTTTTT	CASSLGGGAGEKLFF